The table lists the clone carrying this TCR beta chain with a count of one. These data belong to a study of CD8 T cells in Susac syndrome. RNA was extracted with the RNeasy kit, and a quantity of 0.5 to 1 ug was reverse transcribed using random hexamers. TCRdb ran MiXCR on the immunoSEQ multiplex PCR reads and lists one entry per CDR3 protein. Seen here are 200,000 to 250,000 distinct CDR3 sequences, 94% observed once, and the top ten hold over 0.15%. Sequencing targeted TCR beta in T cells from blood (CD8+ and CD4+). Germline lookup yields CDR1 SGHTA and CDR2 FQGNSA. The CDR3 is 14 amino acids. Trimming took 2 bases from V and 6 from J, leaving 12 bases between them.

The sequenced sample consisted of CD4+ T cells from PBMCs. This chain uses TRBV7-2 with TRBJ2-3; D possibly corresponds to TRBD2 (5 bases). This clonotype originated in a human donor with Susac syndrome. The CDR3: CASSLQPGGDTQYF. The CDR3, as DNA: TGTGCCAGCAGCTTACAGCCAGGCGGGGATACGCAGTATTTT.